This T cell receptor beta chain was retrieved from a study of shared clonotypes between healthy human individuals. Whole-study findings and limits: A reduction in generation probabilities was seen for non-shared clonotypes relative to those shared by all four donors. Rarefaction demonstrated incomplete sorted-subset sequencing despite large depth. Donors were few, which limited the genetic and exposure-history diversity represented.

The count of this clone is one. Its antigen is not known. The table came from immunoSEQ multiplex PCR; TCRdb's copy has only in-frame clones and leaves some out. The table has 600,000 to 750,000 clones, less than 95% seen once; the top ten hold about a third. This receptor was identified in a young man in good health. Some clones in this sample may be carry-over from other donors' samples. Input material: memory CD8+ T cells from PBMCs. Regarding subset: CD45RO+ cells pooled with CCR7-negative TemRA cells.

In nucleotides, the CDR3 is TGTGCCAGCAGCTCCCGGGACTTTCCTCACACCGGGGAGCTGTTTTTT. Translating gives CASSSRDFPHTGELFF. The chain is built from TRBV5-4 and TRBJ2-2, with TRBD2 as a possible D gene (6 bases). Germline-derived CDR1 and CDR2 are SGHNT and YYREEE (reference sequence). The ends were cut back, 3 bases at V and 3 bases at J, with 15 bases in the middle. The CDR3 has 16 residues.